Described below is a single T cell receptor beta chain sequence and its context. This record belongs to a study of blood T cell repertoires in COVID-19. Study context: Acute and convalescent COVID-19 samples came from the United States, Italy and Spain. In each case, the material was cDNA or gDNA derived from T cells, B-cell-depleted T cells, or PBMCs.

How the authors handled the data: It was from reference gene primer amplification that nucleated cell counts were estimated. Using immunoSEQ multiplex PCR, the repertoire was profiled, and TCRdb retains in-frame clones only, with some absent. D and trimming come from the DNA, and the V and J calls and clone size come from that table. The repertoire holds about 240,000 clones, with approximately 78% as singletons. Followed over time, Seattle patients had been enrolled while infection was active. V trimming: 2 bases; J trimming: 1 base; junction bases outside the gene matches: 4. Germline CDR1 is SEHNR and CDR2 is FQNEAQ (reference sequence). This CDR3 comprises 15 residues.

Specimen: peripheral blood. The sequence derives from a woman of 80 years or more with COVID-19, enrolled during active disease. The rearrangement joins TRBV7-9 to TRBJ2-7, with 8 bases that match TRBD1. This CDR3 reads CASSLSTGGSYEQYF. CDR3 in DNA: TGTGCCAGCAGCTTATCAACAGGGGGGTCCTACGAGCAGTACTTC.